This T cell receptor (beta chain) was observed in a study of T cells in Graves' hyperthyroidism and ophthalmopathy. Study information: Before treatment of any kind, peripheral blood was taken at initial diagnosis.

Thyroid ultrasound, orbital computed tomography, clinical symptoms, and serum thyroxine and TRAb underpinned diagnoses. Many counts were recorded for this clonotype. Antigen unknown. What was amplified from RNA transcripts were TCR beta CDR3 regions. TCR CDR3 underwent first-round RT-PCR with the HTBI primer set. TCRdb itself ran the multiplex PCR reads through MiXCR, one entry per CDR3 protein. The table has over 350,000 distinct CDR3 sequences, over 11% seen once. CDR3 length: 15 amino acids. Germline loops: CDR1 SGHNT, CDR2 YYREEE (reference sequence). V lost 4 bases to trimming and J lost 2 bases; unmatched junction nucleotides: 7. General study findings and limits: Most clonotypes that expanded in the thyroid above 0.001 also showed up in blood. A model using 13 V-J features told ophthalmopathy apart from stable hyperthyroidism.

This chain joins TRBV5-4 and TRBJ2-7, with 9 bases matching TRBD1. The specimen sequenced was blood. The sequence derives from a man in his fifties or sixties with Graves' ophthalmopathy. In DNA form, the CDR3 reads TGTGCCAGCAGCGGCGGGACAGGGATAACCTACGAGCAGTACTTC. It codes for CASSGGTGITYEQYF.